A selection of T cell receptor beta chains follows, all from one sample in a study of blood T cell repertoires in COVID-19. The repertoire was sequenced with immunoSEQ multiplex PCR; TCRdb's copy has only in-frame clones and lacks some. The data hold about 51,000 clones, with roughly 90% observed a single time. The sequencing sample was made of peripheral blood. These receptors all come from a man aged 55-75 years with acute or convalescent COVID-19. Each CDR3 is given with its conserved first and last residue. D genes are given only for firm matches. Size is omitted from some rows. Given values are once, few, many or a class for expanded clones.

D gene: TRBD2; J gene: TRBJ2-7; clone size: -; V gene: TRBV5-6; CDR3 protein: CASSLRRLAGQSYEQYF; CDR3 DNA: TGTGCCAGCAGCTTGCGCAGACTAGCGGGACAATCCTACGAGCAGTACTTC
D gene: TRBD1; J gene: TRBJ2-7; clone size: -; V gene: TRBV28; CDR3 protein: CASSRQGVSYEQYF; CDR3 DNA: TGTGCCAGCAGCCGACAGGGCGTCTCCTACGAGCAGTACTTC
D gene: TRBD2; J gene: TRBJ2-3; clone size: once; V gene: TRBV9; CDR3 protein: CASSVKGGGVTDTQYF; CDR3 DNA: TGTGCCAGCAGCGTAAAAGGCGGGGGGGTGACAGATACGCAGTATTTT
D gene: TRBD2; J gene: TRBJ2-5; clone size: -; V gene: TRBV7-8; CDR3 protein: CASSFLVAGGGGAQYF; CDR3 DNA: TGTGCCAGCAGCTTCCTTGTAGCGGGAGGGGGGGGAGCCCAGTACTTC
D gene: -; J gene: TRBJ1-1; clone size: -; V gene: TRBV5-5; CDR3 protein: CASSFWGEDTEAFF; CDR3 DNA: TGTGCCAGCAGCTTTTGGGGGGAGGACACTGAAGCTTTCTTT
D gene: -; J gene: TRBJ1-2; clone size: -; V gene: TRBV7-9; CDR3 protein: CASSFGQEGHYGYTF; CDR3 DNA: TGTGCCAGCAGCTTCGGTCAGGAGGGGCACTATGGCTACACCTTC
D gene: -; J gene: TRBJ2-2; clone size: -; V gene: TRBV7-9; CDR3 protein: CASSLRDNPSGELFF; CDR3 DNA: TGTGCCAGCAGTCTCCGGGACAACCCCTCCGGGGAGCTGTTTTTT
D gene: -; J gene: TRBJ1-6; clone size: -; V gene: TRBV7-6; CDR3 protein: CASSPQGLRNSPLHF; CDR3 DNA: TGTGCCAGCAGCCCCCAGGGACTCAGAAATTCACCCCTCCACTTT
D gene: TRBD2; J gene: TRBJ2-3; clone size: -; V gene: TRBV18; CDR3 protein: CASSPGLAPSTDTQYF; CDR3 DNA: TGTGCCAGCTCACCCGGACTAGCGCCTAGCACAGATACGCAGTATTTT
D gene: -; J gene: TRBJ2-6; clone size: -; V gene: TRBV2; CDR3 protein: CASSEPDGRAGANVLTF; CDR3 DNA: TGTGCCAGCAGTGAACCTGATGGCAGGGCCGGGGCCAACGTCCTGACTTTC
D gene: -; J gene: TRBJ1-6; clone size: -; V gene: TRBV9; CDR3 protein: CASSVEQGLDSPLHF; CDR3 DNA: TGTGCCAGCAGCGTAGAGCAGGGGTTGGATTCACCCCTCCACTTT
D gene: -; J gene: TRBJ2-7; clone size: -; V gene: TRBV3-1/TRBV3-2; CDR3 protein: CASSPSLGGLTIYEQYF; CDR3 DNA: TGTGCCAGCAGCCCATCTCTAGGGGGTCTCACGATCTACGAGCAGTACTTC
D gene: TRBD1; J gene: TRBJ2-6; clone size: -; V gene: TRBV5-1; CDR3 protein: CASSLGRQGTVLTF; CDR3 DNA: TGCGCCAGCAGCTTGGGCAGACAGGGAACCGTCCTGACTTTC
D gene: -; J gene: TRBJ1-3; clone size: -; V gene: TRBV7-2; CDR3 protein: CASRRRGASGNTIYF; CDR3 DNA: TGTGCCAGCAGGAGACGGGGGGCATCTGGAAACACCATATATTTT
D gene: -; J gene: TRBJ2-5; clone size: -; V gene: TRBV6-5; CDR3 protein: CASSYIQGFGETQYF; CDR3 DNA: TGTGCCAGCAGTTACATACAGGGTTTCGGAGAGACCCAGTACTTC
D gene: TRBD2; J gene: TRBJ2-5; clone size: -; V gene: TRBV2; CDR3 protein: CASSPRTSGVLETQYF; CDR3 DNA: TGTGCCAGCAGTCCGAGGACTAGCGGGGTTCTAGAGACCCAGTACTTC
D gene: -; J gene: TRBJ2-7; clone size: -; V gene: TRBV7-2; CDR3 protein: CASSLSALGEQYF; CDR3 DNA: TGTGCCAGCAGCCTAAGCGCCCTTGGCGAGCAGTACTTC
D gene: TRBD2; J gene: TRBJ2-5; clone size: -; V gene: TRBV7-2; CDR3 protein: CASSLFAGGETQYF; CDR3 DNA: TGTGCCAGCAGCTTATTCGCGGGAGGCGAGACCCAGTACTTC
D gene: -; J gene: TRBJ2-7; clone size: -; V gene: TRBV24-1; CDR3 protein: CATSDTRQVYEQYF; CDR3 DNA: TGTGCCACCAGTGATACGCGACAGGTCTACGAGCAGTACTTC
D gene: -; J gene: TRBJ1-5; clone size: few; V gene: TRBV6-5; CDR3 protein: CASSYGGRQPQHF; CDR3 DNA: TGTGCCAGCAGTTACGGGGGGAGGCAGCCCCAGCATTTT